This TCR beta chain was profiled in a study of blood T cell repertoires in COVID-19. Participants reported their clinical history, and cohort assignment relied on those reports. Trimming at V came to 6 bases and at J to 6 bases, leaving 14 bases not matched to a gene. CDR1 SQVTM and CDR2 ANQGSEA come from the germline V gene. The CDR3 length is 15 residues. Sequencing was performed with immunoSEQ multiplex PCR; in TCRdb, only in-frame clones are kept and a portion is missing. In the table there are approximately 170,000 clones, around four fifths of which are singletons. The clonotype comes from a woman aged 45-65 years who had recovered from COVID-19. Sequenced input: PBMCs or T cells enriched from blood (not recorded which). The V and J genes are TRBV29-1 and TRBJ2-1; TRBD1 agrees at 7 bases. The CDR3 here is CSVAERTGVGNEQFF. The CDR3 DNA is TGCAGCGTAGCCGAAAGAACAGGGGTGGGCAATGAGCAGTTCTTC.